These T cell receptor beta chains were read from a single sample in a study of blood T cell repertoires in COVID-19. Measured with immunoSEQ multiplex PCR; TCRdb has only the in-frame clones, and not every one. Here the sample spans about 100,000 clones, over 70% being singletons. Specimen: peripheral blood. The receptor set was obtained from a man aged 45 to 65 who had recovered from COVID-19. Both conserved end residues are part of each CDR3. D genes are given only for firm matches. Part of the rows lack a size; the others show once, few, many or a class for expanded clones.

J gene,clone size,D gene,V gene,CDR3 DNA,CDR3 protein
TRBJ1-4,-,-,TRBV23-1,TGCGCCAGCAGTCAATCGAGCCCCAGGGGAAGTGAAAAACTGTTTTTT,CASSQSSPRGSEKLFF
TRBJ2-2,-,TRBD1,TRBV25-1,TGTGCCAGCAGTGGGGGACAGCGCACCGGGGAGCTGTTTTTT,CASSGGQRTGELFF
TRBJ2-5,-,-,TRBV5-5,TGTGCCAGCAGCTTGGGACAGGAAGAGACCCAGTACTTC,CASSLGQEETQYF
TRBJ1-5,-,TRBD1,TRBV19,TGTGCCAGTAGACAGGGGATTTTGCCCCAGCATTTT,CASRQGILPQHF
TRBJ2-2,few,TRBD2,TRBV5-1,TGCGCCAGCCAACTAGCGGACACCGGGGAGCTGTTTTTT,CASQLADTGELFF
TRBJ2-1,few,TRBD2,TRBV18,TGTGCCAGCTCACCACCTAGCGGGAGCCCCTCCTACAATGAGCAGTTCTTC,CASSPPSGSPSYNEQFF
TRBJ1-3,many,-,TRBV19,TGTGCCAGTAGTATCCAGCGAGGGCCCGAGACTGGAAACACCATATATTTT,CASSIQRGPETGNTIYF
TRBJ1-1,-,-,TRBV20-1,TGCAGTGCTAGTACAGGGTCCCCTACAGCTTTCTTT,CSASTGSPTAFF
TRBJ1-2,few,-,TRBV18,TGTGCCAGCTCACCCCGCCAGGGGAATGGCTACACCTTC,CASSPRQGNGYTF
TRBJ2-7,-,TRBD1,TRBV10-3,TGTGCCACCCGGGACAGGGGGTACGAGCAGTACTTC,CATRDRGYEQYF
TRBJ2-1,-,TRBD2,TRBV2,TGTGCCAGCAACGAAAGGGACTACGGGTATGAGCAGTTCTTC,CASNERDYGYEQFF